The 17 T cell receptor beta chains presented below share a single source sample, sequenced in a study of cytomegalovirus exposure and HLA in healthy donors. PCR employed 60 Vbeta and 13 Jbeta primers. Only in-frame clones appear in the TCRdb table, and some are missing; sequencing was by immunoSEQ multiplex PCR. The sample includes about 130,000 clones, more than 70% of them seen just once. Source material: PBMCs. These receptors were taken from a human donor in good health.

The chain joins TRBV5-6 to TRBJ2-3, with D possibly being TRBD2 (6 bases). The ends were cut back, 2 bases at V and 3 bases at J, with 16 bases in the middle. Per germline, CDR1 SGHDT and CDR2 YYEEEE. The CDR3 runs 16 residues. The CDR3 here is CASSFGGGRLTDTQYF. CDR3 bases: TGTGCCAGCAGCTTCGGGGGTGGCCGGTTGACAGATACGCAGTATTTT.

The chain uses TRBV5-5 and TRBJ2-6; D ambiguous. V shed 2 bases and J shed 0 bases, with 9 bases lying between them. Germline lookup yields CDR1 SGHKS and CDR2 YYEKEE (reference sequence). The CDR3 consists of 16 residues. CDR3 loop: CASSLLVFSGANVLTF. CDR3 sequence (DNA): TGTGCCAGCAGCTTACTGGTATTCTCTGGGGCCAACGTCCTGACTTTC.

The V and J genes are TRBV4-1 and TRBJ2-2; 10 bases fit TRBD2. V gave up 0 bases and J gave up 2 bases; unmatched junction bases: 3. The germline gives CDR1 MGHRA, CDR2 YSYEKL. There are 17 residues in the CDR3. This chain's CDR3 is CASSQDGLAANTGELFF. The CDR3 DNA follows: TGCGCCAGCAGCCAAGATGGACTAGCGGCTAACACCGGGGAGCTGTTTTTT.

The gene calls are TRBV27 and TRBJ2-1, with 7 bases that match TRBD1. The CDR3 extends over 13 amino acids. V was pared by 11 bases and J by 8 bases, with 12 bases of the junction left unmatched. The germline CDR1 and CDR2 sequences are MNHEY and SMNVEV (reference sequence). The CDR3 loop reads CASGRLGGYEQFF. The CDR3 DNA follows: TGTGCCTCCGGCCGTTTAGGGGGCTATGAGCAGTTCTTC.

The chain couples TRBV15 to TRBJ1-4; D remains unclear. Germline V gene sequence: CDR1 LNHNV, CDR2 YYDKDF (reference sequence). There are 14 residues in the CDR3. Between the trimmed V and J ends, which lost 4 bases and 7 bases, there was a span of 13 bases. The CDR3 is CATSIGYGSEKLFF. CDR3 coding DNA: TGTGCCACCAGCATAGGGTACGGGAGTGAAAAACTGTTTTTT.

In its sample, this clone was seen a few times. The genes are TRBV19 and TRBJ1-4; no reliable D call. V lost 7 bases to trimming and J lost 0 bases, with 12 bases between them. Germline V CDR1 and CDR2: LNHDA, SQIVND (reference sequence). This CDR3 contains 15 residues. The CDR3 coding sequence is TGTGCCAGTATAAATAGAACCTCAACTAATGAAAAACTGTTTTTT. Protein product: CASINRTSTNEKLFF.

This clone was seen more than once but under ten times. CDR3 residues: CASSYSGGQSTQYF. CDR3 bases: TGTGCCAGCAGTTACTCAGGGGGCCAGTCTACGCAGTATTTT. The chain joins TRBV6-6 to TRBJ2-3; 7 nucleotides agree with TRBD1. CDR3 length: 14 amino acids. Germline loops: CDR1 MNHNY, CDR2 SVGAGI (reference sequence). Trimming removed 0 bases from V and 8 bases from J; junction bases left unmatched: 5.

This chain links TRBV5-1 with TRBJ1-2; 7 bases are shared with TRBD1. CDR1 and CDR2 from the germline V gene are SGHRS and YFSETQ. The CDR3 runs 13 residues. J lost 5 bases, V lost 4 bases, and 5 bases had no gene match. CDR3 loop: CASSPTGEYGYTF. CDR3 nucleotides: TGCGCCAGCAGCCCCACAGGGGAGTATGGCTACACCTTC.

This chain connects TRBV27 to TRBJ2-3; the D gene is possibly TRBD2 (6 bases). The CDR3 consists of 13 residues. Germline V lookup: CDR1 MNHEY, CDR2 SMNVEV (reference sequence). Deletions cut 5 bases from V and 6 bases from J, with 12 bases between. The CDR3: CASSRRRDDTQYF. The DNA of the CDR3 is TGTGCCAGCAGTCGACGGCGGGACGATACGCAGTATTTT.

Note on this clone: Other nucleotide sequences from this sample produce the same CDR3. The chain has TRBV9 and TRBJ1-5, with D uncertain. This CDR3 has 15 amino acids. The germline V gene encodes CDR1 SGDLS and CDR2 YYNGEE. Trimming removed 3 bases from V and 0 bases from J, with 10 bases in between. The CDR3 spells CASSASGNSNQPQHF. In DNA, the CDR3 is TGTGCCAGCAGCGCCTCGGGGAATAGCAATCAGCCCCAGCATTTT. The entire variable domain, with the rest obtained from reference TRBV9 and TRBJ1-5, is as follows: DSGVTQTPKHLITATGQRVTLRCSPRSGDLSVYWYQQSLDQGLQFLIQYYNGEERAKGNILERFSAQQFPDLHSELNLSSLELGDSALYFCASSASGNSNQPQHFGDGTRLSIL.

V and J are TRBV27 and TRBJ2-5, with D tentatively TRBD2 (6 bases). Germline values: CDR1 MNHEY, CDR2 SMNVEV (reference sequence). V was shortened by 5 bases and J by 4 bases, with 14 bases between the two germline ends. CDR3 length: 14 amino acids. The CDR3 loop reads CASSPLAVPETQYF. The DNA of the CDR3 is TGTGCCAGCAGTCCCTTAGCGGTTCCAGAGACCCAGTACTTC.

The genes are TRBV27 and TRBJ2-5, with 7 bases identical to TRBD2. Germline CDR1 MNHEY, CDR2 SMNVEV (reference sequence). The CDR3 extends over 14 amino acids. Trimming cost V 8 bases and J 5 bases; bases outside gene matches: 11. The CDR3 DNA reads as TGTGCCAGCCAATTCCAGGGAGGGCGGGAGACCCAGTACTTC. Translation: CASQFQGGRETQYF.

This clone was detected once. The V gene is TRBV7-9, the J gene TRBJ2-3; possible D gene TRBD1, 6 bases. The germline V and J ends were trimmed by 5 bases and 4 bases, with 10 bases remaining between them. The germline V gene has CDR1 SEHNR and CDR2 FQNEAQ (reference sequence). The CDR3 runs to 13 residues. The CDR3 region has the DNA TGTGCCAGCAGCATCACAGGGTCAGATACGCAGTATTTT. Translation: CASSITGSDTQYF.

This chain links TRBV19 with TRBJ1-2, with 9 positions matching TRBD1. CDR3 size: 14 residues. Germline loops: CDR1 LNHDA, CDR2 SQIVND (reference sequence). The junction had 4 bases not matched to a gene; V was cut back by 4 bases and J by 4 bases. Written as DNA, the CDR3 is TGTGCCAGTAGTAAACAGGGGGCATTCTATGGCTACACCTTC. Amino acids: CASSKQGAFYGYTF.

The DNA for the CDR3 is TGTGCCAGCAGCTTAGGGGGGGGAGCTGGGGCCAACGTCCTGACTTTC. It codes for CASSLGGGAGANVLTF. The chain carries TRBV7-2 and TRBJ2-6; TRBD2 matches 7 bases. The trim removed 1 base at V and 2 bases at J, leaving 2 bases unmatched. This CDR3 spans 16 amino acids. The germline V gene has CDR1 SGHTA and CDR2 FQGNSA.

The chain uses TRBV7-6 and TRBJ2-3, with 10 nucleotides matching TRBD2. Germline CDR1 is SGHVS and CDR2 is FNYEAQ. The CDR3 is 15 amino acids. Trimming took 5 bases from V and 3 from J; bases not matched to a gene: 5. CDR3: CASSRLAGVTDTQYF. CDR3 DNA: TGTGCCAGCAGCCGCCTAGCGGGGGTAACAGATACGCAGTATTTT.

This chain joins TRBV18 and TRBJ2-5; D might be TRBD2 (5 bases). Trimming stripped 1 base from V and 1 base from J, with 13 bases between. The CDR3 sequence is 16 residues long. Germline assignment: CDR1 KGHSH and CDR2 LQKENI. The CDR3 DNA is TGTGCCAGCTCACCACAGGTCGCTGGAGGCCAAGAGACCCAGTACTTC. Protein: CASSPQVAGGQETQYF.